The present entry profiles one T cell receptor (beta chain) with its context. The antigen remains undetermined. The record originates from a study of T cell responses to AZD1222 COVID-19 vaccine. Study in general: Recipients boosted at about 4 weeks or about 12 weeks are pooled.

Study-level results: The repertoires were collected only after the peak T cell response. Clonal diversity was possibly underestimated, and the donors were mostly white British, with more females. Targets within unmutated variant regions were reportedly found for nearly half of spike-specific TCRs.

Assay used: immunoSEQ multiplex PCR; TCRdb lists only in-frame clones, some missing. Here the sample spans 120,000 or so clones, about 91% being singletons. V shed 5 bases and J 5 bases; nucleotides not matched to a gene: 17. The CDR3 runs to 18 residues. Germline V gene sequence: CDR1 SEHNR, CDR2 FQNEAQ (reference sequence). The V and J genes are TRBV7-9 and TRBJ1-4, with 7 positions matching TRBD1. This clonotype originated in an adult in good health. Specimen: peripheral blood, collected on day 0 of AZD1222 vaccination. The CDR3 loop reads CASSPRQGWAARNEKLFF. The CDR3 coding sequence is TGTGCCAGCAGCCCCAGACAGGGTTGGGCCGCCCGAAATGAAAAACTGTTTTTT.